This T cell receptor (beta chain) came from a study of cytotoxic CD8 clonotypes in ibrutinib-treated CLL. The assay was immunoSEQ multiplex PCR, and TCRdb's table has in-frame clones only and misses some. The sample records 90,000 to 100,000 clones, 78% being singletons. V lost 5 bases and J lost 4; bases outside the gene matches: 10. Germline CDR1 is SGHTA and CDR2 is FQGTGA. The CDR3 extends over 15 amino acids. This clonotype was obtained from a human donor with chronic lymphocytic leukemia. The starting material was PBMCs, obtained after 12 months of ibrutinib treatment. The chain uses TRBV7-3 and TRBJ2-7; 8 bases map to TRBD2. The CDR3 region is CASSPSGGSRYEQYF. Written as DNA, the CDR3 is TGTGCCAGCAGCCCCTCGGGGGGGAGCCGATACGAGCAGTACTTC.